This TCR beta chain was found in a study of T cell responses to AZD1222 COVID-19 vaccine. Notes on the study in general: There were vaccine-associated CD4 TCRs across spike, dominant at 160-218 and 743-854. Repertoires were obtained solely post-peak T cell response.

The data were produced by immunoSEQ multiplex PCR, yet TCRdb's version contains in-frame clones alone and is incomplete. In the table there are some 150,000 clones, 75% to 95% of which are singletons. CDR1 is SGHKS, CDR2 YYEKEE, per germline (reference sequence). V dropped 1 base and J dropped 8; count of bases not matched to a gene: 5. The CDR3 is 14 amino acids. The count of this clone is one. Its cognate antigen is unknown. The TCR was taken from an adult who received the AZD1222 COVID-19 vaccine. The genes are TRBV5-5 and TRBJ2-1, with TRBD1 matching 8 bases. Sample: peripheral blood, taken 28 days after the second AZD1222 dose. The DNA of the CDR3 is TGTGCCAGCAGCTTGAGGCAGGGGGCGGATGAGCAGTTCTTC. Its translation: CASSLRQGADEQFF.